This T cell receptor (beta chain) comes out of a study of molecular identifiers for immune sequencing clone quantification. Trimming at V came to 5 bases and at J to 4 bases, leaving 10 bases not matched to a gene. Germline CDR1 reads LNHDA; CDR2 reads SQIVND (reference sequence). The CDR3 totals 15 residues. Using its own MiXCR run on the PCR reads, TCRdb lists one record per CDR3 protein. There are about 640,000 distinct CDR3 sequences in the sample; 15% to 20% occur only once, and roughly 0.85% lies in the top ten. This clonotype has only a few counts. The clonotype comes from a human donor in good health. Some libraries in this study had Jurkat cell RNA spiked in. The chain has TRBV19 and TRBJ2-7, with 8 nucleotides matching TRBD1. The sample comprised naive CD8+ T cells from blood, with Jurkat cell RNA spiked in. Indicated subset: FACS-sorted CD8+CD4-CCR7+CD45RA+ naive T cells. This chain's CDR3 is CASSFSTGVEYEQYF. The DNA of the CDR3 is TGTGCCAGTAGTTTCTCGACAGGGGTAGAGTACGAGCAGTACTTC.